This T cell receptor beta chain comes out of a study of cytomegalovirus exposure and HLA in healthy donors. Study overall: Around 79 million unique TCRs, all from HLA-typed donors, were included in an early release of the data.

The CDR3 has 13 residues. Germline CDR1 is SQVTM and CDR2 is ANQGSEA. Trimming removed 6 bases at V and 3 bases at J, with 12 bases between. Note on this clone: What it recognizes is unknown.

Whole-study findings and limits: TCR beta sequences reportedly predicted most subjects' HLA-A and HLA-B alleles accurately. Later examination showed HLA-associated TCR beta chains had greater clonal expansion than equally common others.

Primers included in the PCR were 60 Vbeta and 13 Jbeta primers. The method was immunoSEQ multiplex PCR; TCRdb's version includes in-frame clones alone and lacks a portion of them. The sample has tens of thousands of clones, under 70% seen once. What was sequenced was PBMCs. The V and J genes are TRBV29-1 and TRBJ1-5; TRBD1 is a possible D gene (5 bases). The TCR sequence derives from a woman in her fifties or sixties in good health and CMV-seropositive. The CDR3: CSVATVTNQPQHF. CDR3 nucleotide sequence: TGCAGCGTAGCGACAGTGACCAATCAGCCCCAGCATTTT.